One sample yielded the 27 T cell receptor beta chains listed below, sequenced in a study of cytomegalovirus exposure and HLA in healthy donors. The PCR had 60 Vbeta and 13 Jbeta primers. Data came from immunoSEQ multiplex PCR; TCRdb stores just in-frame clones and leaves some out. The sample has approximately 130,000 clones. The sample consisted of PBMCs. The receptors stem from a woman in her sixties or seventies in good health and CMV-seronegative.

In DNA form, the CDR3 reads TGTGCCAGCAGACAGGCGACAGGGGGGTACTCTGGGGCCAACGTCCTGACTTTC. Amino acid sequence: CASRQATGGYSGANVLTF. This chain links TRBV5-6 with TRBJ2-6; 9 bases align to TRBD1. The CDR3 totals 18 residues. With V trimmed by 5 bases and J by 0 bases, 9 bases remained unmatched. Germline V gene data show CDR1 as SGHDT and CDR2 as YYEEEE.

J is TRBJ1-5 and V is TRBV6-5, with 7 positions matching TRBD1. The V gene end was trimmed by 7 bases and the J gene end by 10 bases; junction bases not matched to a gene: 13. The CDR3 has 14 residues. The germline V gene encodes CDR1 MNHEY and CDR2 SVGAGI. CDR3 protein: CASKPGQESGPQHF. CDR3 sequence (DNA): TGTGCCAGCAAGCCTGGACAGGAAAGTGGTCCCCAGCATTTT.

Written as DNA, the CDR3 is TGTGCCAGCAGCTTAGGGACTAGCGGGCGGTTCCACCAAGAGACCCAGTACTTC. This codes for CASSLGTSGRFHQETQYF. The chain uses TRBV7-2 and TRBJ2-5; 11 bases are shared with TRBD2. The junction had 7 bases not matched to a gene; V was cut back by 1 base and J by 0 bases. This CDR3 is built from 18 residues. From germline, CDR1 is SGHTA and CDR2 FQGNSA.

The V gene is TRBV5-1, the J gene TRBJ1-1; TRBD1 might be the D (5 bases). V was pared by 6 bases and J by 0 bases, with 9 bases between. The CDR3 has 13 amino acids. Germline V lookup: CDR1 SGHRS, CDR2 YFSETQ. CDR3 residues: CASTQGLNTEAFF. The DNA for the CDR3 is TGCGCCAGCACTCAGGGATTGAACACTGAAGCTTTCTTT.

V and J are TRBV18 and TRBJ2-5; D gene uncertain. Germline CDR1 and CDR2: KGHSH and LQKENI. With 2 bases removed from V and 5 bases from J, the gap between germline ends came to 9 bases. This CDR3 has 13 residues. CDR3 region: CASSPGASETQYF. The CDR3 nucleotides are TGTGCCAGCTCACCAGGAGCATCGGAGACCCAGTACTTC.

This sequence joins TRBV6-6 and TRBJ1-2, with 8 bases that match TRBD1. The length of the CDR3 is 12 residues. Losses at the gene ends were 7 bases for V and 6 bases for J; bases not matched to a gene: 4. CDR1 is MNHNY, CDR2 SVGAGI, per germline (reference sequence). The DNA of the CDR3 is TGTGCCAGCACTCAGGGGGCAGATGGCTACACCTTC. Its translation: CASTQGADGYTF.

V is TRBV7-9 and J is TRBJ1-2, with 9 positions matching TRBD1. Germline V gene lookup returns CDR1 SEHNR and CDR2 FQNEAQ (reference sequence). V lost 5 bases to trimming and J lost 2 bases; unmatched junction nucleotides: 3. The CDR3 covers 14 residues. CDR3 protein: CASSPGQGNYGYTF. The CDR3 DNA reads as TGTGCCAGCAGCCCGGGACAGGGAAACTATGGCTACACCTTC.

CDR3 loop: CASSPTRGDDTEAFF. In DNA form, the CDR3 reads TGCGCCAGCAGCCCGACCAGGGGGGATGACACTGAAGCTTTCTTT. This chain uses TRBV5-1 with TRBJ1-1; 7 positions match TRBD1. This CDR3 region has 15 residues. Trimming took 4 bases from V and 3 from J; bases not matched to a gene: 9. Germline-derived CDR1 and CDR2 are SGHRS and YFSETQ.

The V call is TRBV5-1, the J call TRBJ2-3; D perhaps matches TRBD2 (6 bases). Germline V gives CDR1 SGHRS, CDR2 YFSETQ. V was cut by 4 bases and J by 0 bases, with 15 bases left in between. The CDR3 is 16 amino acids. CDR3 protein: CASSQLSSESTDTQYF. CDR3 nucleotide sequence: TGCGCCAGCAGCCAACTTTCTAGCGAGAGCACAGATACGCAGTATTTT. Based on the CDR3 plus reference TRBV5-1 and TRBJ2-3, the full variable domain is KAGVTQTPRYLIKTRGQQVTLSCSPISGHRSVSWYQQTPGQGLQFLFEYFSETQRNKGNFPGRFSGRQFSNSRSEMNVSTLELGDSALYLCASSQLSSESTDTQYFGPGTRLTVL.

The chain has TRBV7-9 and TRBJ1-3, with 9 bases matching TRBD1. CDR1 and CDR2 (germline): SEHNR, FQNEAQ (reference sequence). The CDR3 extends over 17 amino acids. Trimming at V came to 3 bases and at J to 7 bases, leaving 13 bases not matched to a gene. The CDR3 here is CASSFKSWGTGSNTIYF. CDR3 DNA sequence: TGTGCCAGCAGCTTCAAGAGTTGGGGGACAGGGAGCAACACCATATATTTT.

V is TRBV27 and J is TRBJ1-2, with TRBD1 as a possible D gene (6 bases). The CDR3 covers 15 residues. Germline V gives CDR1 MNHEY, CDR2 SMNVEV (reference sequence). Between the trimmed V and J ends, which lost 1 base and 4 bases, there was a span of 13 bases. Written as DNA, the CDR3 is TGTGCCAGCAGTTTATATTGGTGGGACATCTATGGCTACACCTTC. Amino acid sequence: CASSLYWWDIYGYTF.

In the case of this clone: Other nucleotide sequences from this sample produce the same CDR3. V usage is TRBV6-6 and J usage is TRBJ1-1, with 8 positions matching TRBD1. The CDR3 length is 13 residues. Germline assignment: CDR1 MNHNY and CDR2 SVGAGI (reference sequence). V was clipped by 6 bases and J by 5 bases; unmatched bases: 5. The CDR3 nucleotides are TGTGCCAGCAGGCCCACAGGGGGGACTGAAGCTTTCTTT. It codes for CASRPTGGTEAFF.

The rearrangement uses TRBV7-9 and TRBJ2-1; D gene ambiguous. The V gene lost 4 bases and the J gene lost 4 bases, with 17 bases spanning the gap. Looked up from germline, CDR1 is SEHNR and CDR2 is FQNEAQ (reference sequence). The CDR3 extends over 16 amino acids. The CDR3 loop is CASSSTQAFFYNEQFF. CDR3 nucleotide sequence: TGTGCCAGCAGCTCCACCCAGGCATTCTTTTACAATGAGCAGTTCTTC.

The chain couples TRBV6-5 to TRBJ2-1; D may be TRBD2 (6 bases). The CDR3 loop spans 12 amino acids. The V end lost 2 bases, the J end lost 9 bases, and 8 bases lay between the germline ends. CDR1 and CDR2 (germline): MNHEY, SVGAGI. CDR3 DNA: TGTGCCAGCAGTTACGGAGGGATTGAGCAGTTCTTC. Translation gives CASSYGGIEQFF.

This chain joins TRBV27 and TRBJ2-7, with D tentatively TRBD1 (5 bases). The CDR3 is made up of 15 amino acids. Germline lookup yields CDR1 MNHEY and CDR2 SMNVEV (reference sequence). Trimming stripped 2 bases from V and 2 bases from J, with 13 bases between. The CDR3 protein is CASSLGQGNTYEQYF. The DNA for the CDR3 is TGTGCCAGCAGTTTAGGTCAGGGAAACACCTACGAGCAGTACTTC.

This chain uses TRBV29-1 with TRBJ2-5; D may be TRBD1 (5 bases). Trimming took 4 bases from V and 2 from J, leaving 8 bases between them. This CDR3 is built from 12 residues. CDR1 is SQVTM and CDR2 is ANQGSEA in the germline V gene. This chain's CDR3 is CSVGDSQETQYF. CDR3 nucleotides: TGCAGCGTTGGTGACAGTCAAGAGACCCAGTACTTC. Using reference TRBV29-1 and TRBJ2-5 for the parts outside the CDR3, the full variable domain is SAVISQKPSRDICQRGTSLTIQCQVDSQVTMMFWYRQQPGQSLTLIATANQGSEATYESGFVIDKFPISRPNLTFSTLTVSNMSPEDSSIYLCSVGDSQETQYFGPGTRLLVL.

The V gene is TRBV4-1, the J gene TRBJ2-7; no definite D call. Between the trimmed V and J ends, which lost 4 bases and 3 bases, there was a span of 13 bases. Germline lookup yields CDR1 MGHRA and CDR2 YSYEKL. The CDR3 runs 14 residues. For the CDR3, the DNA is TGCGCCAGCAGCCTGACTCCGGAAGGCTACGAGCAGTACTTC. It specifies CASSLTPEGYEQYF.

The V gene is TRBV6-1, the J gene TRBJ2-1, with a possible D match to TRBD1 (6 bases). Germline CDR1 MNHNS, CDR2 SASEGT. The CDR3 spans 14 residues. The V gene lost 4 bases and the J gene lost 4 bases, with 11 bases spanning the gap. The chain's CDR3 is CASSGRTEYNEQFF. CDR3 DNA sequence: TGTGCCAGCAGTGGCCGGACAGAATACAATGAGCAGTTCTTC.

The chain links TRBV4-2 to TRBJ1-1; 8 nucleotides line up with TRBD1. The CDR3 totals 13 residues. V was clipped by 6 bases and J by 4 bases; unmatched bases: 4. Germline V lookup: CDR1 LGHNA, CDR2 YNFKEQ. CDR3 sequence reads: CASRPTGGTEAFF. Written as DNA, the CDR3 is TGTGCCAGCAGACCTACAGGGGGCACTGAAGCTTTCTTT.

The chain carries TRBV7-2 and TRBJ1-1; no firm D call. CDR3 size: 14 residues. The germline V and J ends were trimmed by 2 bases and 3 bases, with 10 bases remaining between them. Germline-derived CDR1 and CDR2 are SGHTA and FQGNSA. For the CDR3, the DNA is TGTGCCAGCAGCTTAAACATATACCACACTGAAGCTTTCTTT. This sequence encodes CASSLNIYHTEAFF. The complete variable domain, with remaining parts taken from reference TRBV7-2 and TRBJ1-1, reads GAGVSQSPSNKVTEKGKDVELRCDPISGHTALYWYRQSLGQGLEFLIYFQGNSAPDKSGLPSDRFSAERTGGSVSTLTIQRTQQEDSAVYLCASSLNIYHTEAFFGQGTRLTVV.

V gene TRBV28 combines with J gene TRBJ1-3; D unresolved. The V gene's germline CDR1 is MDHEN and CDR2 SYDVKM. V was pared by 6 bases and J by 0 bases, with 9 bases between. CDR3 length: 14 residues. Here the CDR3 DNA reads TGTGCCAGCAGGCCAGTCCTCTCTGGAAACACCATATATTTT. Its protein product is CASRPVLSGNTIYF.

V gene TRBV9 combines with J gene TRBJ2-5; 10 bases line up with TRBD1. The CDR3 length is 15 residues. The J segment lost 5 bases and the V segment lost 2 bases, leaving 6 bases of the junction unmatched. Germline-derived CDR1 and CDR2 are SGDLS and YYNGEE. CDR3 loop: CASSVGQGVGETQYF. CDR3 DNA sequence: TGTGCCAGCAGCGTTGGACAGGGGGTGGGGGAGACCCAGTACTTC.

The chain couples TRBV2 to TRBJ2-3; TRBD2 aligns across 9 bases. Trimming at V came to 4 bases and at J to 3 bases, leaving 5 bases not matched to a gene. Germline CDR1 SNHLY, CDR2 FYNNEI. There are 15 residues in the CDR3. For the CDR3, the DNA is TGTGCCAGCAGTGGGCTAGCGGGGATTACAGATACGCAGTATTTT. This sequence encodes CASSGLAGITDTQYF.

The chain carries TRBV18 and TRBJ2-1; D might be TRBD1 (5 bases). The CDR3 covers 15 residues. Germline V gene data show CDR1 as KGHSH and CDR2 as LQKENI. Deletions cut 6 bases from V and 6 bases from J, with 18 bases between. The CDR3 DNA sequence: TGTGCCAGCTCCCCAACCGCAGGGATTGGCAATGAGCAGTTCTTC. It encodes CASSPTAGIGNEQFF.

In regard to this clone: An end of the junction does not agree with germline; a read error may underlie this. V and J are TRBV7-7 and TRBJ1-3; TRBD1 might be the D (5 bases). The CDR3 has 15 amino acids. Germline CDR1 SSHAT, CDR2 FNYEAQ (reference sequence). In DNA, the CDR3 is TGTGCTAGCAGCTTCAGGCAGGGCTCTGGAAACACCATATATTTT. Residues: CASSFRQGSGNTIYF.

This chain connects TRBV5-4 to TRBJ2-5; 11 bases agree with TRBD2. Germline V gene sequence: CDR1 SGHNT, CDR2 YYREEE (reference sequence). The CDR3 sequence is 17 residues long. The ends lost 7 bases at V and 1 base at J; junction bases unmatched: 12. CDR3 region: CASLDSTSGDPQETQYF. CDR3 sequence (DNA): TGTGCCAGCTTAGACTCGACTAGCGGGGACCCCCAAGAGACCCAGTACTTC.

The CDR3 loop reads CASSLNGRYGYTF. The CDR3 DNA reads as TGTGCCAGCAGCCTGAACGGGAGGTATGGCTACACCTTC. The chain has TRBV9 and TRBJ1-2; no firm D call. The CDR3 covers 13 residues. Germline CDR1 reads SGDLS; CDR2 reads YYNGEE. V dropped 4 bases and J dropped 5 bases, with 12 bases sitting between them.